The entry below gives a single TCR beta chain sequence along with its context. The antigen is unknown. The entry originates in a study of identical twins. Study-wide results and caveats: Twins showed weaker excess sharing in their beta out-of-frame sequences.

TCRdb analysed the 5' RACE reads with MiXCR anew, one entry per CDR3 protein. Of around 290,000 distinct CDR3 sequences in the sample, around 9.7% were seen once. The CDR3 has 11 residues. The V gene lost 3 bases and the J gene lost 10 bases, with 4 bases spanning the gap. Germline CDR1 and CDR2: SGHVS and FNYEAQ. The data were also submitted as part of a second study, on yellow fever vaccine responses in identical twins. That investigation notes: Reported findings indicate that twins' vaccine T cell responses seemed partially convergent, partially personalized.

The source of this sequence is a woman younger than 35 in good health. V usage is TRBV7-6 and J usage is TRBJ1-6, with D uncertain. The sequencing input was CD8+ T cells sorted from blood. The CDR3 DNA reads TGTGCCAGCAGCTTTCAATCACCCCTCCACTTT. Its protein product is CASSFQSPLHF.